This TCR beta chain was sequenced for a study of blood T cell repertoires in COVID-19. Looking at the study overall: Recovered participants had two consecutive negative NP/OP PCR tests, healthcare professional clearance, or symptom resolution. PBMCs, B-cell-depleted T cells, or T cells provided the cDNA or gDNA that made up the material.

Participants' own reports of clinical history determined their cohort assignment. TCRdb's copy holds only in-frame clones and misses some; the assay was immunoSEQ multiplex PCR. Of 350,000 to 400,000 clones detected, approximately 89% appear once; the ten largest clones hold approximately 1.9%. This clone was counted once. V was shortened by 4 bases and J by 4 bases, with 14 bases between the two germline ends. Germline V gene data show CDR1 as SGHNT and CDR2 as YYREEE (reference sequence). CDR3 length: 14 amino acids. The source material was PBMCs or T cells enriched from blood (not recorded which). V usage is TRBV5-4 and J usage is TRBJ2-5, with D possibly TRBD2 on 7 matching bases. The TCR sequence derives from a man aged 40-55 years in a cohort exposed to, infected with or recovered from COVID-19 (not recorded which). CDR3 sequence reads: CASSPGGASETQYF. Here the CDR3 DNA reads TGTGCCAGCAGCCCTGGGGGGGCCTCAGAGACCCAGTACTTC.